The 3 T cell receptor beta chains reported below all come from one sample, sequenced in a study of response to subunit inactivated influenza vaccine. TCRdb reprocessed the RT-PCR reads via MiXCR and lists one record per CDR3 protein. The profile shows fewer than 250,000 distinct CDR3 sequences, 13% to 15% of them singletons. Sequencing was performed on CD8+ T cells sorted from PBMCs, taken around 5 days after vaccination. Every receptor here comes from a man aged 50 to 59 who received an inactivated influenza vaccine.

The CDR3 nucleotides are TGTGCCAGCAGTTTAGCGGGACAGCTCTACGAGCAGTACTTC. As protein: CASSLAGQLYEQYF. The genes are TRBV12-3 or TRBV12-4 and TRBJ2-7, with 7 bases aligning to TRBD1. V was clipped by 0 bases and J by 3 bases; unmatched bases: 2. The CDR3 loop spans 14 amino acids.

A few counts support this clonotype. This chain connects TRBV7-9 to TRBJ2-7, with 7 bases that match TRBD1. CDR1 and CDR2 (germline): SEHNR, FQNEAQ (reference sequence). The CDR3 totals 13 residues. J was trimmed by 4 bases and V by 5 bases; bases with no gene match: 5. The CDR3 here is CASSRTGPYEQYF. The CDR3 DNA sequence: TGTGCCAGCAGCCGGACAGGCCCATACGAGCAGTACTTC. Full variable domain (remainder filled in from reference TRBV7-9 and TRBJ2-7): DTGVSQNPRHKITKRGQNVTFRCDPISEHNRLYWYRQTLGQGPEFLTYFQNEAQLEKSRLLSDRFSAERPKGSFSTLEIQRTEQGDSAMYLCASSRTGPYEQYFGPGTRLTVT.

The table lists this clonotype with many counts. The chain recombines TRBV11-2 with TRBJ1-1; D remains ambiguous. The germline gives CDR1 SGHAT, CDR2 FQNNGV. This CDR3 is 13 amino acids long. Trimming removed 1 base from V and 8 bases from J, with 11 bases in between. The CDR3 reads CASSLGGGREAFF. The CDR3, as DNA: TGTGCCAGCAGCTTAGGAGGTGGCAGAGAAGCTTTCTTT.